This TCR beta chain was profiled in a study of blood T cell repertoires in COVID-19. For the study at large: Acute and convalescent COVID-19 specimens originated in the United States, Italy and Spain.

Method: immunoSEQ multiplex PCR; TCRdb's copy keeps in-frame clones and lacks some. This sample has 200,000 to 250,000 clones, with approximately 80% found just once. The V gene lost 3 bases and the J gene lost 2 bases, with 10 bases spanning the gap. This CDR3 has 14 residues. CDR1 is SGHTA, CDR2 FQGNSA, per germline. V gene TRBV7-2 combines with J gene TRBJ2-5; a weak D match, TRBD1 (6 bases). The receptor was isolated from an elderly woman with acute or convalescent COVID-19. Sequences were obtained from peripheral blood. CDR3 DNA: TGTGCCAGCAGCTTGCGACAGGTGCAAGAGACCCAGTACTTC. Translation gives CASSLRQVQETQYF.